The clone carrying this T cell receptor (beta chain) has more than one count but fewer than ten. Its matching antigen is unknown. The data are from a study of T cells after yellow fever vaccination. Study observations and caveats: Any FACS-sorted repertoire could hold abundant clonotypes that contaminate it from the bulk population.

TCRdb ran MiXCR on the 5' RACE reads and lists one entry per CDR3 protein. The data show about 340,000 distinct CDR3 sequences, roughly 4% seen once. V lost 4 bases and J 4 bases, leaving 15 bases between the germline ends. The CDR3 extends over 16 amino acids. Germline V gene sequence: CDR1 SGDLS, CDR2 YYNGEE. The gene calls are TRBV9 and TRBJ2-6; no firm D call. Source: PBMCs, taken 5 days after the yellow fever booster vaccination. This TCR derives from a young man who received the YFV17D yellow fever vaccine. The chain's CDR3 is CASSSPLPAGANVLTF. The CDR3 DNA is TGTGCCAGCAGCTCCCCTCTCCCGGCGGGGGCCAACGTCCTGACTTTC.